The entry below describes one TCR beta chain. The antigen is undetermined. The data were taken from a study of regulatory T cells in long-lasting Graves disease. Study results and caveats: Persistent cases favored TRBV28, TRBJ1-2 and TRBJ2-5.

The V gene end was trimmed by 6 bases and the J gene end by 7 bases; junction bases not matched to a gene: 20. The CDR3 loop spans 20 amino acids. The germline V gene has CDR1 MNHNS and CDR2 SASEGT. Regarding time point: persistent/refractory GD, antithyroid drugs over 5 years with positive TRAb. RNA isolated from PBMCs was used to make the TCR library. Construction of the TCR beta libraries employed iRepertoire HTBI primers in conjunction with Arm-PCR of CDR3 regions. TCRdb ran MiXCR on the multiplex PCR reads and lists one entry per CDR3 protein. This table holds around 300,000 distinct CDR3 sequences, roughly a fifth found once.

This sample comprised peripheral blood mononuclear cells (PBMCs), obtained when the disease was refractory, from a patient treated with antithyroid drugs. This sequence originates from a female donor with Graves disease. V and J are TRBV6-1 and TRBJ2-2, with TRBD2 matching over 13 bases. CDR3 amino acids: CASRPIIGRTSGSRRGELFF. The CDR3 DNA follows: TGTGCCAGCAGACCCATCATAGGAAGGACTAGCGGGAGTCGACGCGGGGAGCTGTTTTTT.